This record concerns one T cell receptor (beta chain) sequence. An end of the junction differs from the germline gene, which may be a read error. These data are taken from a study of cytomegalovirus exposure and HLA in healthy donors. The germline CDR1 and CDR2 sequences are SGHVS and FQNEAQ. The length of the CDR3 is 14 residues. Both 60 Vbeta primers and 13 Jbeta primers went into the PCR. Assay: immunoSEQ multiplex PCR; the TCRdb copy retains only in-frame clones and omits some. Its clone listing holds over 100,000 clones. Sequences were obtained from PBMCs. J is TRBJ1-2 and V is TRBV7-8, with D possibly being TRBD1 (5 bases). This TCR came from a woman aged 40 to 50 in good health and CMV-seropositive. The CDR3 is CASGFKWGMNGYTF. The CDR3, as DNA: TGTGCCAGCGGCTTCAAATGGGGCATGAATGGCTACACCTTC.